This TCR beta chain was found in a study of cytomegalovirus exposure and HLA in healthy donors. Clones were sequenced by immunoSEQ multiplex PCR, and TCRdb holds only the in-frame ones, with some missing. Of 55,000 to 75,000 clones in the sample, roughly nine tenths were seen once. V was trimmed by 7 bases and J by 6 bases, leaving 14 bases between them. This CDR3 has 13 residues. Looked up from germline, CDR1 is SGHAT and CDR2 is FQNNGV. The V call is TRBV11-2, the J call TRBJ2-3; D possibly corresponds to TRBD2 (5 bases). The specimen was PBMCs. The TCR sequence derives from a man between 18 and 35 years old in good health and CMV-seronegative. CDR3 nucleotide sequence: TGTGCCAGCAACAGCGGACCAAGGGATACGCAGTATTTT. It codes for CASNSGPRDTQYF.